This is a list of T cell receptor beta chains from one sample in a study of neoadjuvant anti-PD-1 for oral cavity cancer. The method was immunoSEQ multiplex PCR; TCRdb's version includes in-frame clones alone and lacks a portion of them. This table has about 5,700 clones, just under 60% appearing once. Sequenced here: tumor tissue, sampled before nivolumab (anti-PD-1) treatment. All receptors come from a person aged 35-80 years with oral cavity squamous cell carcinoma. Both conserved end residues are part of each CDR3. D genes are given only for firm matches. Size values are once, few and many counts, or a class for expanded clones, and some rows have none.

TRBJ1-2,.,.,13,TRBV29-1,TGCAGCTCCGAGGGCGCGTCGAACTATGGCTACACCTTC,CSSEGASNYGYTF
TRBJ2-3,TRBD2,few,13,TRBV27,TGTGCCAGCAGGCGGGGGGGGGCAGATACGCAGTATTTT,CASRRGGADTQYF
TRBJ2-5,.,.,15,TRBV6-1,TGTGCCAGCAGTGGTGAATCCGGGACCCAAGAGACCCAGTACTTC,CASSGESGTQETQYF
TRBJ1-5,.,few,16,TRBV19,TGTGCCAGTTTAGACTCACCGACCACGGGGAATCAGCCCCAGCATTTT,CASLDSPTTGNQPQHF
TRBJ2-6,TRBD2,few,17,TRBV19,TGTGCCAGTAGTTCCACCCGGGGGGGCTATGGGGCCAACGTCCTGACTTTC,CASSSTRGGYGANVLTF
TRBJ1-2,.,.,14,TRBV14,TGTGCCAGCAGCCACCAACAGGGATGGTATGGCTACACCTTC,CASSHQQGWYGYTF
TRBJ2-5,.,once,16,TRBV4-1,TGCGCCAGCAGCCAAGGGACGGGACTCCTTTTGGAGACCCAGTACTTC,CASSQGTGLLLETQYF
TRBJ1-5,.,few,12,TRBV28,TGTGCCAGCAGTGGCCTCAGGGGCCGGCAGCATTTT,CASSGLRGRQHF
TRBJ1-2,.,.,13,TRBV28,TGTGCCAGCAACAGGGAGGGGAACTATGGCTACACCTTC,CASNREGNYGYTF
TRBJ2-5,.,.,15,TRBV18,TGTGCCAGCTCACCACCGTTAGGCAAAGGCGAGACCCAGTACTTC,CASSPPLGKGETQYF
TRBJ2-1,TRBD2,.,15,TRBV28,TGTGCCAGCAGCACAAGCGGGAGCGGCCCCAATGAGCAGTTCTTC,CASSTSGSGPNEQFF
TRBJ2-7,.,few,17,TRBV27,TGTGCCAGCAGTTTATCAGCCCAGGTGGCGAATACCTACGAGCAGTACTTC,CASSLSAQVANTYEQYF
TRBJ2-1,.,few,13,TRBV11-3,TGTGCCAGCAGCTTGGCGGGATACAATGAGCAGTTCTTC,CASSLAGYNEQFF
TRBJ2-7,.,.,11,TRBV19,TGTGCCAGTAGGGGGGGGCGCGAGCAGTACTTC,CASRGGREQYF
TRBJ2-2,.,.,13,TRBV28,TGTGCCAGCAGTTTAGGCCGAACCGGGGAGCTGTTTTTT,CASSLGRTGELFF